One and the same sample provided the 2 T cell receptor beta chains below, sequenced in a study of post-analysis software for immune sequencing data. Libraries were made from TCR beta cDNA, and they carried unique molecular identifiers. TCRdb passed the PCR reads through MiXCR, listing each CDR3 protein once. The data show 150,000 to 200,000 distinct CDR3 sequences, under 40% seen once. The sample consisted of blood, taken after autologous hematopoietic stem cell transplantation. These receptors originate from a girl under 18 with multiple sclerosis.

The rearrangement links TRBV21-1 to TRBJ1-2; the listed D gene, TRBD1, was not tested against the DNA. TRBV21-1 corresponds to a pseudogene. The CDR3 is made up of 18 amino acids. The chain's CDR3 is CASSKKIETQFWGNGYTF. CDR3 coding DNA: TGTGCCAGCAGCAAAAAAATCGAAACACAGTTTTGGGGGAATGGCTACACCTTC.

In its sample, this clonotype was seen once. Just one base apart from a much larger clone, this may be a read error. The chain employs TRBV2 and TRBJ2-1; tentatively, D is TRBD2 (5 bases). The length of the CDR3 is 14 residues. Per the germline V gene, CDR1 is SNHLY and CDR2 is FYNNEI. The CDR3 region has the DNA TGTGCCAGCGGTGAAAGACTAACGGGGAATGAGCAGTTCTTC. Translated: CASGERLTGNEQFF.